The 22 T cell receptor beta chains given below trace back to one sample, sequenced in a study of T cell repertoires in cytomegalovirus infection. For these TCRs, the target antigens are not known. MiXCR, applied by TCRdb to the reads, yields one record per CDR3 protein. This sample has around 900,000 distinct CDR3 sequences, with approximately 33% found just once. Sample: cultured CD8+ T cells from PBMCs, taken from culture after CMV antigen stimulation. The receptor source for this set is a human donor in good health (CMV status not recorded). Some clones in this sample may be carry-over from other donors' samples.

This clonotype has at least ten counts. The gene calls are TRBV19 and TRBJ2-1; no definite D call. Germline V gene lookup returns CDR1 LNHDA and CDR2 SQIVND (reference sequence). Trimming took off 6 bases at V and 0 bases at J, with 12 bases between the two ends. The length of the CDR3 is 15 residues. CDR3 in amino acids: CASRTKQSSYNEQFF. CDR3 DNA: TGTGCCAGTAGGACCAAGCAAAGCTCCTACAATGAGCAGTTCTTC.

The chain uses TRBV4-1 and TRBJ2-1; 8 bases align to TRBD2. The CDR3 covers 17 residues. The germline gives CDR1 MGHRA, CDR2 YSYEKL. With V trimmed by 4 bases and J by 6 bases, 14 bases remained unmatched. The CDR3 protein is CASSPPEIIGGGNEQFF. Here the CDR3 DNA reads TGCGCCAGCAGCCCACCAGAGATAATCGGGGGGGGCAATGAGCAGTTCTTC.

This clonotype was seen a handful of times. In nucleotides, the CDR3 is TGTGCCACCAGTGATTGGGGACTAGCGGGGGCCAAAGATACGCAGTATTTT. The encoded protein is CATSDWGLAGAKDTQYF. The chain recombines TRBV24-1 with TRBJ2-3; 14 bases agree with TRBD2. The germline V gene has CDR1 KGHDR and CDR2 SFDVKD. The CDR3 consists of 17 residues. The V and J ends lost 2 bases and 5 bases, in that order; junction bases with no gene match: 5.

The chain uses TRBV12-3 or TRBV12-4 and TRBJ2-7, with 7 bases identical to TRBD1. Trimming removed 4 bases from V and 6 bases from J; junction bases left unmatched: 6. The CDR3 length is 13 residues. The CDR3 nucleotides are TGTGCCAGCAGTTACAGGGGATCTGGCGAGCAGTACTTC. The encoded protein is CASSYRGSGEQYF.

This clonotype has a count of ten or more. The chain has TRBV7-8 and TRBJ2-1; D is undetermined. This CDR3 comprises 14 residues. Trimming shortened V by 5 bases and J by 0 bases, and 8 bases separated the two germline ends. Germline V gene lookup returns CDR1 SGHVS and CDR2 FQNEAQ. DNA for the CDR3: TGTGCCAGCAGCCCCCAGAGCTCCTACAATGAGCAGTTCTTC. Its translation: CASSPQSSYNEQFF. Variable domain in full (rest from reference TRBV7-8 and TRBJ2-1): GAGVSQSPRYKVAKRGQDVALRCDPISGHVSLFWYQQALGQGPEFLTYFQNEAQLDKSGLPSDRFFAERPEGSVSTLKIQRTQQEDSAVYLCASSPQSSYNEQFFGPGTRLTVL.

This rearrangement joins TRBV19 to TRBJ1-1, with 7 bases fitting TRBD1. The CDR3 has 14 amino acids. In germline, CDR1 is LNHDA, CDR2 SQIVND (reference sequence). The J segment lost 2 bases and the V segment lost 7 bases, leaving 7 bases of the junction unmatched. The CDR3 is CASTPQGGNTEAFF. The CDR3 DNA reads TGTGCCAGTACCCCCCAAGGGGGCAACACTGAAGCTTTCTTT. The variable domain in full, completed from reference TRBV19 and TRBJ1-1, reads DGGITQSPKYLFRKEGQNVTLSCEQNLNHDAMYWYRQDPGQGLRLIYYSQIVNDFQKGDIAEGYSVSREKKESFPLTVTSAQKNPTAFYLCASTPQGGNTEAFFGQGTRLTVV.

Regarding this clonotype: A junction boundary mismatches the germline segment, possibly from a read error. This rearrangement joins TRBV7-9 to TRBJ2-7; D gene ambiguous. The CDR3 covers 13 residues. Germline V CDR1 and CDR2: SEHNR, FQNEAQ (reference sequence). The CDR3 loop reads CVSSLDVSERQYF. The CDR3 region has the DNA TGTGTCAGCAGCTTAGACGTCAGCGAGCGACAGTACTTC.

This clonotype was detected a few times. The V gene is TRBV6-5, the J gene TRBJ1-2; D uncertain. V was shortened by 0 bases and J by 6 bases, with 17 bases between the two germline ends. Germline V gene lookup returns CDR1 MNHEY and CDR2 SVGAGI. CDR3 length: 16 amino acids. The CDR3 here is CASSYSINTKDHGYTF. For the CDR3, the DNA is TGTGCCAGCAGTTACTCGATCAACACAAAGGACCATGGCTACACCTTC.

This chain uses TRBV12-3 or TRBV12-4 with TRBJ2-3; D is perhaps TRBD2 (6 bases). Between the trimmed V and J ends, which lost 0 bases and 0 bases, there was a span of 13 bases. The length of the CDR3 is 17 residues. This chain's CDR3 is CASSLALGTGSTDTQYF. The CDR3, as DNA: TGTGCCAGCAGTTTAGCGCTGGGGACTGGTAGCACAGATACGCAGTATTTT.

The chain couples TRBV5-1 to TRBJ2-1, with D perhaps matching TRBD1 (6 bases). CDR1 and CDR2 (germline): SGHRS, YFSETQ. The CDR3 length is 14 residues. V dropped 3 bases and J dropped 4 bases, with 11 bases sitting between them. CDR3 in DNA: TGCGCCAGCAGCTCGACAGGTCATTACAATGAGCAGTTCTTC. It is translated as CASSSTGHYNEQFF.

This clonotype was detected ten times or more. This chain joins TRBV7-8 and TRBJ1-6; TRBD1 aligns across 9 bases. V lost 7 bases and J lost 0; bases outside the gene matches: 13. CDR1 and CDR2 from the germline V gene are SGHVS and FQNEAQ. CDR3 size: 19 residues. The CDR3 DNA sequence: TGTGCCAGCACCGGTTTTGGGGGACAGGGAAGCTCCTATAATTCACCCCTCCACTTT. Protein sequence: CASTGFGGQGSSYNSPLHF.

This clonotype has just a few counts. The rearrangement uses TRBV4-1 and TRBJ2-7; tentative D call: TRBD1 (6 bases). CDR3 length equals 15 residues. V was pared by 4 bases and J by 0 bases, with 13 bases between. Germline CDR1 is MGHRA and CDR2 is YSYEKL. The CDR3 loop reads CASSLGAGASYEQYF. DNA for the CDR3: TGCGCCAGCAGCCTGGGGGCAGGGGCCTCCTACGAGCAGTACTTC.

This chain connects TRBV28 to TRBJ2-1; D remains ambiguous. This CDR3 has 17 residues. The V gene lost 1 base and the J gene lost 2 bases, with 15 bases spanning the gap. Germline CDR1 reads MDHEN; CDR2 reads SYDVKM. The CDR3 spells CASSLSGAVGAYNEQFF. The CDR3 DNA reads TGTGCCAGCAGTTTATCGGGCGCGGTGGGTGCCTACAATGAGCAGTTCTTC.

The chain couples TRBV28 to TRBJ2-5; 8 nucleotides match TRBD1. The germline V gene has CDR1 MDHEN and CDR2 SYDVKM. CDR3 length equals 13 residues. V lost 6 bases to trimming and J lost 6 bases; unmatched junction nucleotides: 6. CDR3 amino acids: CASRLTGDQTQYF. The DNA of the CDR3 is TGTGCCAGCAGACTGACAGGGGATCAGACCCAGTACTTC.

This clonotype was seen at least ten times. This rearrangement joins TRBV12-3 or TRBV12-4 to TRBJ2-3; maybe TRBD2 (6 bases). Trimming stripped 1 base from V and 2 bases from J, with 10 bases between. The CDR3 runs 15 residues. The CDR3, as DNA: TGTGCCAGCAGTTTAGGGGAGGAGGCCACAGATACGCAGTATTTT. This encodes CASSLGEEATDTQYF.

The chain is built from TRBV29-1 and TRBJ2-1; 9 nucleotides line up with TRBD2. Trimming cost V 1 base and J 2 bases; bases outside gene matches: 18. Germline CDR1 is SQVTM and CDR2 is ANQGSEA. This CDR3 is 20 amino acids long. CDR3 in amino acids: CSVEGESGGPSPGAYNEQFF. CDR3 bases: TGCAGCGTTGAAGGGGAAAGCGGGGGGCCTTCTCCGGGTGCCTACAATGAGCAGTTCTTC.

This clonotype was seen a handful of times. The chain combines TRBV6-6 with TRBJ2-2; 8 positions match TRBD2. This CDR3 region has 17 residues. Trimming at V came to 0 bases and at J to 3 bases, leaving 6 bases not matched to a gene. Per germline, CDR1 MNHNY and CDR2 SVGAGI (reference sequence). The CDR3: CASSYSISGGDTGELFF. CDR3 sequence (DNA): TGTGCCAGCAGTTACTCAATTTCGGGGGGGGACACCGGGGAGCTGTTTTTT.

This clonotype was observed a few times. The chain joins TRBV6-5 to TRBJ1-6; 7 bases are shared with TRBD1. The CDR3 loop spans 12 amino acids. Germline assignment: CDR1 MNHEY and CDR2 SVGAGI. J gave up 11 bases and V 4 bases, and 2 bases lay outside the gene matches. The CDR3 here is CASSSDRTPLHF. The CDR3 DNA reads TGTGCCAGCAGTTCGGACAGGACACCCCTCCACTTT.

This clonotype was detected a few times. The chain couples TRBV29-1 to TRBJ1-2; 8 bases match TRBD1. With 4 bases clipped from V and 7 bases from J, the junction kept 2 bases outside the gene matches. This CDR3 has 11 residues. Germline V gene lookup returns CDR1 SQVTM and CDR2 ANQGSEA. The CDR3 region has the DNA TGCAGCGTTGGAACAGGGGGTGGCTACACCTTC. It is translated as CSVGTGGGYTF.

This clonotype was counted a few times. This sequence joins TRBV27 and TRBJ2-7, with 10 bases that match TRBD1. This CDR3 comprises 14 residues. The V segment lost 5 bases and the J segment 2 bases; nucleotides outside the gene matches: 3. Germline CDR1 and CDR2: MNHEY and SMNVEV (reference sequence). The CDR3 coding sequence is TGTGCCAGCAGTCGGGACAGGGGAGCCTACGAGCAGTACGTC. Residues: CASSRDRGAYEQYV.

A note on this clonotype: Since a much larger clone is just one base distant, this may be a read error. The chain employs TRBV7-3 and TRBJ2-2; D is uncertain. CDR1 and CDR2 (germline): SGHTA, FQGTGA. CDR3 size: 15 residues. This chain's CDR3 is CVSSLNPSSTGELFF. The DNA of the CDR3 is TGTGTCAGCAGCTTAAACCCCTCGAGCACCGGGGAGCTGTTTTTT.

This clonotype was counted between two and nine times. The chain uses TRBV7-8 and TRBJ1-5, with no clear D. CDR1 SGHVS and CDR2 FQNEAQ come from the germline V gene. V was shortened by 3 bases and J by 0 bases, with 9 bases between the two germline ends. The CDR3 length is 15 residues. For the CDR3, the DNA is TGTGCCAGCAGCTTCAGCACCAATAGCAATCAGCCCCAGCATTTT. Translating it yields CASSFSTNSNQPQHF.